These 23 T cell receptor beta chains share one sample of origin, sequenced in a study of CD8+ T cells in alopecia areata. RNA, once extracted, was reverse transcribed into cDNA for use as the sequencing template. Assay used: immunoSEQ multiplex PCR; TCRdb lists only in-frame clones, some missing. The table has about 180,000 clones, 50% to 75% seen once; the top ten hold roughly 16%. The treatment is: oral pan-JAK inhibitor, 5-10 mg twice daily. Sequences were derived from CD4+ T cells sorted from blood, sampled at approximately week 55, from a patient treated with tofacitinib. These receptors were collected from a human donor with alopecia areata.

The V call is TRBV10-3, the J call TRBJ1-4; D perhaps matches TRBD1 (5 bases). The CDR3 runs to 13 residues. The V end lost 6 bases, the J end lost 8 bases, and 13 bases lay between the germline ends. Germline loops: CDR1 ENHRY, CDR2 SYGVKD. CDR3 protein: CAIRGGTEEKLFF. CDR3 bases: TGTGCCATCAGGGGGGGAACTGAGGAAAAACTGTTTTTT.

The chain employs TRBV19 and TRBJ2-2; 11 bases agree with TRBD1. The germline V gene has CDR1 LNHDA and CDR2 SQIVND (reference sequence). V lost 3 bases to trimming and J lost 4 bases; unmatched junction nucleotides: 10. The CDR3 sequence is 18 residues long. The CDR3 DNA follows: TGTGCCAGTAGTATTCTTCCCGGGACAGGGGGTAGCACCGGGGAGCTGTTTTTT. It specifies CASSILPGTGGSTGELFF. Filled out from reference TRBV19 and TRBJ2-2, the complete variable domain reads DGGITQSPKYLFRKEGQNVTLSCEQNLNHDAMYWYRQDPGQGLRLIYYSQIVNDFQKGDIAEGYSVSREKKESFPLTVTSAQKNPTAFYLCASSILPGTGGSTGELFFGEGSRLTVL.

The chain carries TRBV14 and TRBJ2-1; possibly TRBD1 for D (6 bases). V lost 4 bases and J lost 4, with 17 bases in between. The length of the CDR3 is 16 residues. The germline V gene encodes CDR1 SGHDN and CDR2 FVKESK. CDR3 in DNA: TGTGCCAGCAGCCCGTCTACGGGACAAATTTACAATGAGCAGTTCTTC. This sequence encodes CASSPSTGQIYNEQFF.

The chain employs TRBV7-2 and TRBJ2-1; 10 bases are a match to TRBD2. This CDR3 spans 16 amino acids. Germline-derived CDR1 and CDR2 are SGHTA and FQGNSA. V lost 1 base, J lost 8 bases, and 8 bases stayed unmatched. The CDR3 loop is CASSLVASGGHDEQFF. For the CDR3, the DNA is TGTGCCAGCAGCTTAGTCGCTAGCGGGGGTCACGATGAGCAGTTCTTC.

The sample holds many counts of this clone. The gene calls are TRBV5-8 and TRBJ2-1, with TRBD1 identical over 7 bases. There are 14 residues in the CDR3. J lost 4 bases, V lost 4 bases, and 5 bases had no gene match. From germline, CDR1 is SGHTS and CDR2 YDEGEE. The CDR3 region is CASSPTGQYNEQFF. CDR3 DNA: TGTGCCAGCAGCCCGACGGGACAGTACAATGAGCAGTTCTTC.

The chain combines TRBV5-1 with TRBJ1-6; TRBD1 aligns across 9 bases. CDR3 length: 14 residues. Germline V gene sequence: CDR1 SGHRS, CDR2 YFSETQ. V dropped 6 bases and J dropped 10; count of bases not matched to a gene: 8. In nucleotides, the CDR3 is TGCGCCAGCAACCGAGGACAGGGGAACTCACCCCTCCACTTT. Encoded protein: CASNRGQGNSPLHF. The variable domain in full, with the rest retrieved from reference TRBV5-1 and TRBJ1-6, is KAGVTQTPRYLIKTRGQQVTLSCSPISGHRSVSWYQQTPGQGLQFLFEYFSETQRNKGNFPGRFSGRQFSNSRSEMNVSTLELGDSALYLCASNRGQGNSPLHFGNGTRLTVT.

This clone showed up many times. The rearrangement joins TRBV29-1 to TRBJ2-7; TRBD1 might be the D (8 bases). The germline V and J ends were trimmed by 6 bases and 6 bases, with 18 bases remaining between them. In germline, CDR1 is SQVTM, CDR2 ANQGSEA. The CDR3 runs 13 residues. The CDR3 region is CSVRRRGTGEQYF. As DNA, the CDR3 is TGCAGCGTCCGGCGGCGGGGGACAGGCGAGCAGTACTTC.

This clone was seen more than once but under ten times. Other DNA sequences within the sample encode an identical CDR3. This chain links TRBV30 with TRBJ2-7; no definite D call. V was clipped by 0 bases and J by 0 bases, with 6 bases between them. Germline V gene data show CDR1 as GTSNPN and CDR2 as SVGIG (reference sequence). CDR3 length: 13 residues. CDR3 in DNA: TGTGCCTGGAGTGTTAGCCTCTCCTACGAGCAGTACTTC. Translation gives CAWSVSLSYEQYF.

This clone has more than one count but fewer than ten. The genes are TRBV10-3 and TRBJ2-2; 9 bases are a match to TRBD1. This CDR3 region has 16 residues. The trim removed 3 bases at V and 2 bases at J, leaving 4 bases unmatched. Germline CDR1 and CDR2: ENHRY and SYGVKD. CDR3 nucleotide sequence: TGTGCCATCAGTGACCGGGACAGGGCTAACACCGGGGAGCTGTTTTTT. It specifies CAISDRDRANTGELFF.

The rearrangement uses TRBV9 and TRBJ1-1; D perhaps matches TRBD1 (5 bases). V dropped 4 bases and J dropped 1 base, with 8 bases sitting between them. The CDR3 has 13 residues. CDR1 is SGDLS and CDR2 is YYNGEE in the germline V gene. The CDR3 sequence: CASSKGKNTEAFF. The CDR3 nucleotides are TGTGCCAGCAGCAAGGGGAAGAACACTGAAGCTTTCTTT.

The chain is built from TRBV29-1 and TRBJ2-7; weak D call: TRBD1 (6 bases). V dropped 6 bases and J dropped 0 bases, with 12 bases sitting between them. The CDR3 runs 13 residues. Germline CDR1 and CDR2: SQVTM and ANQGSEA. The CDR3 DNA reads TGCAGCGTCGGCGGACAGAGCTCCTACGAGCAGTACTTC. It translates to CSVGGQSSYEQYF.

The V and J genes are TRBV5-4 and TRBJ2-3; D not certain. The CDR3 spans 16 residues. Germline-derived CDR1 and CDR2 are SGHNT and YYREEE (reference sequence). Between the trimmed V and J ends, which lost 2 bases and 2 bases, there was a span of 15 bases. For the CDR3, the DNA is TGTGCCAGCAGCTTAAGTCTCCAGCTAAACACAGATACGCAGTATTTT. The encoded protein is CASSLSLQLNTDTQYF.

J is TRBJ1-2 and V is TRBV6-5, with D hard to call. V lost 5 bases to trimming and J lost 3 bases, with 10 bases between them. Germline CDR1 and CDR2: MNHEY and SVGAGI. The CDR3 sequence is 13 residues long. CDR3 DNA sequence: TGTGCCAGCAGTCTAGGACCGGACTATGGCTACACCTTC. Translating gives CASSLGPDYGYTF.

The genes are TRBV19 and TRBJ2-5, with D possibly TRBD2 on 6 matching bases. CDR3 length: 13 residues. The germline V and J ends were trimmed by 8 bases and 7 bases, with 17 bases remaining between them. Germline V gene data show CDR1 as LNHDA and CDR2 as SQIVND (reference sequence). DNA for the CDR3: TGTGCCAGTGGCGGAGCCCTGGGGGGGACCCAGTACTTC. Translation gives CASGGALGGTQYF.

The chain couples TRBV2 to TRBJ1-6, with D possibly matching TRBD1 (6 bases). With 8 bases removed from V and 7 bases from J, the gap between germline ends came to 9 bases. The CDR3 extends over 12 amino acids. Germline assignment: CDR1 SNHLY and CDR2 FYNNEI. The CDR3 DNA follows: TGTGCCAGCCGGGACACAAATTCACCCCTCCACTTT. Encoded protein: CASRDTNSPLHF.

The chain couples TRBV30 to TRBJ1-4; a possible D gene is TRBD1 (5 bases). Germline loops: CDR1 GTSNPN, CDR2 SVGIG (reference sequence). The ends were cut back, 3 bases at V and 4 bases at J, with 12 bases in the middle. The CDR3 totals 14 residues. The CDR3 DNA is TGTGCCTGGAGGCGGGACGGTCGTAATGAAAAACTGTTTTTT. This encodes CAWRRDGRNEKLFF.

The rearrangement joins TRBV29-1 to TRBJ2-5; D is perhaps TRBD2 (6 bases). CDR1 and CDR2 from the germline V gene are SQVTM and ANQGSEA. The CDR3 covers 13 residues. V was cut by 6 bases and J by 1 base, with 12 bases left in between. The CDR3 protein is CSVRDSSQETQYF. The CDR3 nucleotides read TGCAGCGTCCGGGACTCCAGCCAAGAGACCCAGTACTTC.

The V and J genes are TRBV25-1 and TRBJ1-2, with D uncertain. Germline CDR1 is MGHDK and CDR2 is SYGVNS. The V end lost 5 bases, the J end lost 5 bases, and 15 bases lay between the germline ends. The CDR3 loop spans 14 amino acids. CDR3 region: CASSRFPGDYGYTF. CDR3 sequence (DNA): TGTGCCAGCAGTCGGTTCCCGGGAGATTATGGCTACACCTTC.

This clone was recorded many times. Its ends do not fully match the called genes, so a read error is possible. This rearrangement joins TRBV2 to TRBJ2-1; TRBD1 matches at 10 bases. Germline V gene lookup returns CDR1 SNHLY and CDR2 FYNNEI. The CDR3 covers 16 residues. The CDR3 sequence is CATSDSGQGDRDEQFF. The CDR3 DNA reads TGTGCCACCAGTGACAGCGGACAGGGGGACAGGGATGAGCAGTTCTTC. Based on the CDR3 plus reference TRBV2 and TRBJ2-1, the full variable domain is EPEVTQTPSHQVTQMGQEVILRCVPISNHLYFYWYRQILGQKVEFLVSFYNNEISEKSEIFDDQFSVERPDGSNFTLKIRSTKLEDSAMYFCATSDSGQGDRDEQFFGPGTRLTVL.

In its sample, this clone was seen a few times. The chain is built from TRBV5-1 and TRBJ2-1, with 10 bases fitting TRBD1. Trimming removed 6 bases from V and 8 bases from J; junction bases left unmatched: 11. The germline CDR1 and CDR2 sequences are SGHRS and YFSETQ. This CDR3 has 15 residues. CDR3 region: CASTPDRGSADEQFF. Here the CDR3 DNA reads TGCGCCAGCACCCCGGACAGGGGGTCAGCAGATGAGCAGTTCTTC. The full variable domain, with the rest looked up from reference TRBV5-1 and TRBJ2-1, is KAGVTQTPRYLIKTRGQQVTLSCSPISGHRSVSWYQQTPGQGLQFLFEYFSETQRNKGNFPGRFSGRQFSNSRSEMNVSTLELGDSALYLCASTPDRGSADEQFFGPGTRLTVL.

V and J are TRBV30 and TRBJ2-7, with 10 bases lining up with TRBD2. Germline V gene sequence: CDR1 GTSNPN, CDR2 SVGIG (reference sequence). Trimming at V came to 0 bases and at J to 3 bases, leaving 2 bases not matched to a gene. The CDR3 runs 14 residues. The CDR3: CAWSVAGGHYEQYF. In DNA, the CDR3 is TGTGCCTGGAGTGTAGCGGGGGGGCACTACGAGCAGTACTTC.

Here the CDR3 reads CSVMRGLVETQYF. In nucleotides, the CDR3 is TGCAGCGTTATGAGGGGGCTCGTGGAGACCCAGTACTTC. The rearrangement uses TRBV29-1 and TRBJ2-5; 7 bases agree with TRBD1. The CDR3 loop spans 13 amino acids. Losses at the gene ends were 5 bases for V and 5 bases for J; bases not matched to a gene: 8. CDR1 and CDR2 from the germline V gene are SQVTM and ANQGSEA.

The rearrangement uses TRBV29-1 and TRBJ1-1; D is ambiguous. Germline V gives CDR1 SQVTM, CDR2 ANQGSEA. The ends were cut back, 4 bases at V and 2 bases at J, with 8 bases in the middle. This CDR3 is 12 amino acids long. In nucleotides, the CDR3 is TGCAGCGTTGGGGGATACAACACTGAAGCTTTCTTT. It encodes CSVGGYNTEAFF.